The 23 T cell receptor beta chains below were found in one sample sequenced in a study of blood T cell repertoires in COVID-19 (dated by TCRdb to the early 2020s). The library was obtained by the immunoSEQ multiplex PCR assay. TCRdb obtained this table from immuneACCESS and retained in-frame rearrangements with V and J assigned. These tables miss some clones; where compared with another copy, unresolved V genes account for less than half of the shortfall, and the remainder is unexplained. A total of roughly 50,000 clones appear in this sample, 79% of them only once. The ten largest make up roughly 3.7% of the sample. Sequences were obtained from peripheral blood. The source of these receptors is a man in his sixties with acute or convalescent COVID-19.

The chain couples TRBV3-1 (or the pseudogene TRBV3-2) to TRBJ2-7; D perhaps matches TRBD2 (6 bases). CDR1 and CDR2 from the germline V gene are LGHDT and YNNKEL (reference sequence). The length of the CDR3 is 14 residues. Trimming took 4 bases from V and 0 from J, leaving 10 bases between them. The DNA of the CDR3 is TGTGCCAGCAGCCCCGTGGAGGGCTCCTACGAGCAGTACTTC. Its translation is CASSPVEGSYEQYF.

The CDR3 is CATSRDRGEQYF. CDR3 DNA: TGTGCCACCAGCAGAGATAGGGGAGAGCAGTACTTC. This sequence joins TRBV15 and TRBJ2-7; maybe TRBD1 (5 bases). The CDR3 extends over 12 amino acids. With 0 bases removed from V and 7 bases from J, the gap between germline ends came to 7 bases. Germline CDR1 and CDR2: LNHNV and YYDKDF (reference sequence).

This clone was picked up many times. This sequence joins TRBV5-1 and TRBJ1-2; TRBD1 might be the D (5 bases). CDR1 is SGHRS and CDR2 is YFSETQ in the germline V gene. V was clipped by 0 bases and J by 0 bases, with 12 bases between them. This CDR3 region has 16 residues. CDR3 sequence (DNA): TGCGCCAGCAGCTTGGTGCAGGGTAGCCCTAACTATGGCTACACCTTC. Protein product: CASSLVQGSPNYGYTF.

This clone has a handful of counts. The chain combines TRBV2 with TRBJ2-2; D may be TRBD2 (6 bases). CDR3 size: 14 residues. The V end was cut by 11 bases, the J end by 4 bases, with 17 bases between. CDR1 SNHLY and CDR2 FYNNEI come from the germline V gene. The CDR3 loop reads CAVFGGETTGELFF. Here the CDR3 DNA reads TGTGCCGTGTTTGGAGGGGAAACCACCGGGGAGCTGTTTTTT.

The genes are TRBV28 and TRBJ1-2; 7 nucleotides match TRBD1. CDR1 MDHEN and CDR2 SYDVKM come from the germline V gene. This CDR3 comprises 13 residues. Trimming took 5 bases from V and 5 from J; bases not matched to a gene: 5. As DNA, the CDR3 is TGTGCCAGCAGTCGACAGGGTCTGTATGGCTACACCTTC. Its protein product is CASSRQGLYGYTF.

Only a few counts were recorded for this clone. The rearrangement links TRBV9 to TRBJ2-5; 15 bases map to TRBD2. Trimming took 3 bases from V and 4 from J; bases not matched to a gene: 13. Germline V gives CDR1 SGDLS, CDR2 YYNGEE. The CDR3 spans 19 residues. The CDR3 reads CASSGPLGLAGGSRETQYF. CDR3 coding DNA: TGTGCCAGCAGCGGCCCGCTGGGACTAGCGGGAGGCAGTCGAGAGACCCAGTACTTC.

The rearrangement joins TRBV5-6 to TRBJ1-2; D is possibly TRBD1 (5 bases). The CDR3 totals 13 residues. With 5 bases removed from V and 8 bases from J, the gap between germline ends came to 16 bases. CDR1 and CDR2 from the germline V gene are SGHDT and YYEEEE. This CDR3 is CASSDVGGNGYTF. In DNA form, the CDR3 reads TGTGCCAGCAGTGACGTCGGGGGTAACGGCTACACCTTC.

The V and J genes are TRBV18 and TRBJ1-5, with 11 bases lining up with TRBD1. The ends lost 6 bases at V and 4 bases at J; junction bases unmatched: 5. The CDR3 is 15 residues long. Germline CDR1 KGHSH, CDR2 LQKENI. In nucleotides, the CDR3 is TGTGCCAGCTCTCAGGGGACAGGGGGAAATCAGCCCCAGCATTTT. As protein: CASSQGTGGNQPQHF.

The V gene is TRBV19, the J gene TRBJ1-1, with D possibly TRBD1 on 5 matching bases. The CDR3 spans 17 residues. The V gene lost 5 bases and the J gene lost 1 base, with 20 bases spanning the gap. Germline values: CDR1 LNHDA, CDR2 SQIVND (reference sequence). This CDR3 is CASSVGLRATPNTEAFF. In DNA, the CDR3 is TGTGCCAGTAGTGTGGGACTTAGGGCAACCCCGAACACTGAAGCTTTCTTT.

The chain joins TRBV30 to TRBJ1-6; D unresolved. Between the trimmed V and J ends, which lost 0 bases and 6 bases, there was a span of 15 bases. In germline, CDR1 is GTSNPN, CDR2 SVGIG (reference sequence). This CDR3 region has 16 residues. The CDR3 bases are TGTGCCTGGAGTGTACTTGGGCCCGTGTCTAATTCACCCCTCCACTTT. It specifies CAWSVLGPVSNSPLHF.

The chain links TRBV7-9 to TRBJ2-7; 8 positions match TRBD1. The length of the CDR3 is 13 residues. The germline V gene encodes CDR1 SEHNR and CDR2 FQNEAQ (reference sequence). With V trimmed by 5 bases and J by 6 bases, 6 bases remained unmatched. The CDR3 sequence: CASSHRTGFEQYF. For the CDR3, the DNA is TGTGCCAGCAGCCACCGGACAGGGTTCGAGCAGTACTTC.

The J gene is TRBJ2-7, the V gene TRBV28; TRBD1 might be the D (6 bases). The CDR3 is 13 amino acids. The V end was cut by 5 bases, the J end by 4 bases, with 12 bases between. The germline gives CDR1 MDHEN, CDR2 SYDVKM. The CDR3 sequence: CASSRRDKYEQYF. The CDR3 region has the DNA TGTGCCAGCAGTCGCCGGGACAAGTACGAGCAGTACTTC. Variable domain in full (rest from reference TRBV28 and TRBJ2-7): DVKVTQSSRYLVKRTGEKVFLECVQDMDHENMFWYRQDPGLGLRLIYFSYDVKMKEKGDIPEGYSVSREKKERFSLILESASTNQTSMYLCASSRRDKYEQYFGPGTRLTVT.

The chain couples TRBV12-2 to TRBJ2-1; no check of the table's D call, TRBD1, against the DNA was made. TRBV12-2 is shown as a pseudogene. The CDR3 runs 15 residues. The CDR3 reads CASRPGTGGWNEQFF. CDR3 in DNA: TGTGCAAGTCGCCCCGGGACAGGGGGGTGGAATGAGCAGTTCTTC.

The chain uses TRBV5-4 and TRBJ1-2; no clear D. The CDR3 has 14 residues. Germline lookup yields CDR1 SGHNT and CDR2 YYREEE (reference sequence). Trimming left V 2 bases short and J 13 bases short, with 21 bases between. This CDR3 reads CASSLIGKAIVGTF. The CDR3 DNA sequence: TGTGCCAGCAGCTTAATCGGGAAAGCTATTGTGGGCACCTTC.

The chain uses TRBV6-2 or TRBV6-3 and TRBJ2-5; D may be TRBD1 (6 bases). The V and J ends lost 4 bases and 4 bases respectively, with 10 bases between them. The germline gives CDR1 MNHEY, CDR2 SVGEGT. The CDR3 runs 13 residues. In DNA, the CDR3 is TGTGCCAGCAGTTCTTGGGACACAGAGACCCAGTACTTC. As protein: CASSSWDTETQYF.

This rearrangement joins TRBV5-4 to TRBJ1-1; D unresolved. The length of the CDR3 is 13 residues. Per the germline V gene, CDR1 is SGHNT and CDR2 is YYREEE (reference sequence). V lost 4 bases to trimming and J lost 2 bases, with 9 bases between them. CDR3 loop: CASSRGYNTEAFF. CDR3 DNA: TGTGCCAGCAGCCGCGGGTATAACACTGAAGCTTTCTTT.

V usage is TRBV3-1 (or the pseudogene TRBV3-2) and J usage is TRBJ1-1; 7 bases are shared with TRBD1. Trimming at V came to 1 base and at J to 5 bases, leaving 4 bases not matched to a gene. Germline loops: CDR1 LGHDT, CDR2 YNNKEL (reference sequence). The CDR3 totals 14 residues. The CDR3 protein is CASSQVSRGTEAFF. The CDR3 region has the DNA TGTGCCAGCAGCCAAGTATCCAGGGGGACTGAAGCTTTCTTT.

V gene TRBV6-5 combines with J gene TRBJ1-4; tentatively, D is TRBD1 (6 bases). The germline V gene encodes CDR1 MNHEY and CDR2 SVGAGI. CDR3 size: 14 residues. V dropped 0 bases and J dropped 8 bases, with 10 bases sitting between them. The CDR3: CASSYSTGGEKLFF. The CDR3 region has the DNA TGTGCCAGCAGTTACTCGACAGGCGGCGAAAAACTGTTTTTT.

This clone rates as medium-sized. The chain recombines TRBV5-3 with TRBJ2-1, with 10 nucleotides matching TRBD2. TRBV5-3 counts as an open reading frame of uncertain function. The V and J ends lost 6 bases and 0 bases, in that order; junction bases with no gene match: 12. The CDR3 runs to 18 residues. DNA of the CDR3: TGTGCCAGAACCCTTCTAACTAGCGGGATTAGCTCCTACAATGAGCAGTTCTTC. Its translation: CARTLLTSGISSYNEQFF.

CDR3: CASSPGLAGQGTDTQYF. The CDR3 DNA follows: TGCGCCAGCAGCCCCGGACTAGCGGGACAGGGGACAGATACGCAGTATTTT. The V gene is TRBV5-1, the J gene TRBJ2-3; TRBD2 aligns across 12 bases. This CDR3 is built from 17 residues. Germline V gives CDR1 SGHRS, CDR2 YFSETQ. Unmatched junction bases numbered 9, after V lost 4 bases and J lost 3 bases.

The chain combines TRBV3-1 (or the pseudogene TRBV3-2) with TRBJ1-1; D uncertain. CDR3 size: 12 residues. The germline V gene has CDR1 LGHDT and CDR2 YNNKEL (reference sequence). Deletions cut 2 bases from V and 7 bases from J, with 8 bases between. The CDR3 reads CASSQREGEAFF. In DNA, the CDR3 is TGTGCCAGCAGCCAACGGGAGGGTGAAGCTTTCTTT.

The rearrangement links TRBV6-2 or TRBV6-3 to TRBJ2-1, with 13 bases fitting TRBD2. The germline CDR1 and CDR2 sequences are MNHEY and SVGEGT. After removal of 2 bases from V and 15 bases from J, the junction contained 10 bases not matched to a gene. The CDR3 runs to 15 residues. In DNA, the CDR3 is TGTGCCAGCAGTTACCCGGGACTAGCGGGATTATCGCCGTTCTTC. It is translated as CASSYPGLAGLSPFF.

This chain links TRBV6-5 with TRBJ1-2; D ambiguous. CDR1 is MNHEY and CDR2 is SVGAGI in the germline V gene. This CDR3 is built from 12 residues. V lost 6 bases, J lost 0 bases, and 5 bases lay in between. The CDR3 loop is CASSRANYGYTF. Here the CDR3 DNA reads TGTGCCAGCAGCCGTGCTAACTATGGCTACACCTTC.